Following are 30 T cell receptor beta chains from one sample sequenced in a study of post-analysis software for immune sequencing data. Study-level findings and limits: Included in a set of about five TRBV segments more frequent in patients than controls were TRBV5-6, TRBV5-1 and TRBV20-1.

Unique molecular identifiers were present in the TCR beta cDNA libraries. TCRdb redid the calling of the PCR reads with MiXCR, one entry per CDR3 protein. The table has 750,000 to 900,000 distinct CDR3 sequences, just over 45% seen once. What these receptors recognize is not known. The sample consisted of blood. The receptors stem from a girl under 18 with multiple sclerosis.

This clonotype has at least ten counts. This chain links TRBV12-3 or TRBV12-4 with TRBJ2-7; D gene uncertain. The CDR3 has 12 amino acids. The ends were cut back, 1 base at V and 3 bases at J, with 4 bases in the middle. In DNA, the CDR3 is TGTGCCAGCAGTTTAGGTTTCTACGAGCAGTACTTC. It yields the protein CASSLGFYEQYF.

The chain carries TRBV14 and TRBJ1-2; possible D gene TRBD1, 5 bases. V lost 1 base and J 2 bases, leaving 14 bases between the germline ends. Germline V gene data show CDR1 as SGHDN and CDR2 as FVKESK. This CDR3 is built from 16 residues. In DNA form, the CDR3 reads TGTGCCAGCAGCCAAGTTAACTCGGGGCCCAACTATGGCTACACCTTC. Amino acid sequence: CASSQVNSGPNYGYTF.

The chain joins TRBV12-3 or TRBV12-4 to TRBJ2-1, with a tentative D call TRBD1 (5 bases). This CDR3 comprises 15 residues. The V and J ends lost 5 bases and 4 bases respectively, with 15 bases between them. This chain's CDR3 is CASSTQGGGYNEQFF. In DNA form, the CDR3 reads TGTGCCAGCAGTACCCAGGGTGGTGGATACAATGAGCAGTTCTTC.

The J gene is TRBJ2-7, the V gene TRBV12-3 or TRBV12-4, with D perhaps TRBD2 (6 bases). The CDR3 loop spans 14 amino acids. Trimming stripped 6 bases from V and 0 bases from J, with 12 bases between. The CDR3 nucleotides read TGTGCCAGCAGGGATTTGGGAGGCTCCTACGAGCAGTACTTC. This codes for CASRDLGGSYEQYF.

This chain joins TRBV5-1 and TRBJ2-4; 7 bases match TRBD2. The length of the CDR3 is 15 residues. In germline, CDR1 is SGHRS, CDR2 YFSETQ. The V segment lost 4 bases and the J segment 5 bases; nucleotides outside the gene matches: 9. CDR3 coding DNA: TGCGCCAGCAGCCTCTTTCCGGGAGGTGAAAACATTCAGTACTTC. This sequence encodes CASSLFPGGENIQYF.

The CDR3 reads CASSRRGNEQFF. DNA for the CDR3: TGTGCCAGCAGTCGACGGGGCAATGAGCAGTTCTTC. The rearrangement links TRBV12-3 or TRBV12-4 to TRBJ2-1, with D possibly TRBD2 on 5 matching bases. V lost 5 bases, J lost 6 bases, and 8 bases lay in between. This CDR3 is 12 amino acids long.

This sequence joins TRBV20-1 and TRBJ2-2, with TRBD2 identical over 9 bases. The CDR3 totals 15 residues. Trimming cost V 1 base and J 8 bases; bases outside gene matches: 8. The germline gives CDR1 DFQATT, CDR2 SNEGSKA (reference sequence). The CDR3 reads CSARGVRLAGGELFF. For the CDR3, the DNA is TGCAGTGCTAGAGGCGTCAGGCTAGCGGGAGGGGAGCTGTTTTTT.

This sequence joins TRBV6-5 and TRBJ2-7; 8 bases agree with TRBD1. The CDR3 contains 14 residues. V lost 5 bases to trimming and J lost 5 bases; unmatched junction nucleotides: 8. Germline CDR1 reads MNHEY; CDR2 reads SVGAGI. The CDR3 DNA reads as TGTGCCAGCAGTCGACTAGAACAGGGGGACGAGCAGTACTTC. It translates to CASSRLEQGDEQYF.

The rearrangement links TRBV12-3 or TRBV12-4 to TRBJ1-6; D gene uncertain. Trimming left V 5 bases short and J 0 bases short, with 14 bases between. The CDR3 is 17 amino acids. The CDR3 DNA follows: TGTGCCAGCAGTCACGACCCTAGAACCTCCTATAATTCACCCCTCCACTTT. Translated: CASSHDPRTSYNSPLHF.

The genes are TRBV5-1 and TRBJ2-5, with D perhaps TRBD2 (6 bases). The CDR3 extends over 14 amino acids. Trimming removed 6 bases from V and 1 base from J, with 13 bases in between. Looked up from germline, CDR1 is SGHRS and CDR2 is YFSETQ. CDR3 in amino acids: CASTARGGQETQYF. For the CDR3, the DNA is TGCGCCAGCACCGCAAGGGGAGGCCAAGAGACCCAGTACTTC.

This clonotype was observed a handful of times. This chain joins TRBV20-1 and TRBJ1-5; D gene unclear. The germline gives CDR1 DFQATT, CDR2 SNEGSKA (reference sequence). Trimming cost V 3 bases and J 9 bases, with 12 bases left between them. This CDR3 comprises 12 residues. The CDR3 bases are TGCAGTGCTAGGGACCCCCCGGGGCCCCAGCATTTT. Translated: CSARDPPGPQHF.

The V call is TRBV20-1, the J call TRBJ2-3, with unresolved D. V was cut by 1 base and J by 4 bases, with 12 bases left in between. The germline CDR1 and CDR2 sequences are DFQATT and SNEGSKA (reference sequence). This CDR3 contains 14 residues. The CDR3 DNA reads TGCAGTGCTAGAGTCCGGACGGGTGCAGATACGCAGTATTTT. Translated: CSARVRTGADTQYF.

J is TRBJ2-3 and V is TRBV12-3 or TRBV12-4, with 8 bases aligning to TRBD2. J lost 5 bases, V lost 6 bases, and 10 bases had no gene match. This CDR3 comprises 15 residues. The CDR3 here is CASRSDGLAKDTQYF. Here the CDR3 DNA reads TGTGCCAGCAGATCTGACGGACTAGCAAAAGATACGCAGTATTTT.

V usage is TRBV4-1 and J usage is TRBJ2-1; TRBD1 or TRBD2 may be the D gene (5 bases each). The germline gives CDR1 MGHRA, CDR2 YSYEKL. The V and J ends lost 4 bases and 6 bases respectively, with 16 bases between them. This CDR3 comprises 15 residues. The CDR3 protein is CASSPAAGSSNEQFF. The CDR3 nucleotides are TGCGCCAGCAGCCCCGCGGCAGGGAGTAGCAATGAGCAGTTCTTC.

V and J are TRBV7-6 and TRBJ2-1; TRBD2 matches 7 bases. The germline CDR1 and CDR2 sequences are SGHVS and FNYEAQ. With V trimmed by 0 bases and J by 5 bases, 10 bases remained unmatched. The CDR3 is made up of 17 amino acids. In DNA form, the CDR3 reads TGTGCCAGCAGCTTAGCGCACCAGCGGGAATTTAACAATGAGCAGTTCTTC. Translation gives CASSLAHQREFNNEQFF.

This clonotype is a singleton in its sample. The chain carries TRBV7-9 and TRBJ2-2; the D gene is possibly TRBD1 (5 bases). The germline V gene has CDR1 SEHNR and CDR2 FQNEAQ (reference sequence). There are 15 residues in the CDR3. Trimming removed 5 bases at V and 4 bases at J, with 14 bases between. The CDR3 here is CASSIRVSRTGELFF. The CDR3 DNA sequence: TGTGCCAGCAGCATCAGGGTTTCGCGCACCGGGGAGCTGTTTTTT.

A few counts support this clonotype. This rearrangement joins TRBV2 to TRBJ2-1; 7 bases are a match to TRBD2. The CDR3 contains 13 residues. Unmatched junction bases numbered 7, after V lost 8 bases and J lost 6 bases. Germline V gene data show CDR1 as SNHLY and CDR2 as FYNNEI. Here the CDR3 reads CASPAASGNEQFF. CDR3 nucleotides: TGTGCCAGCCCAGCCGCTAGCGGCAATGAGCAGTTCTTC.

The chain uses TRBV7-3 and TRBJ2-4; 11 bases line up with TRBD2. The better agreement between TRBJ2-7 and the DNA end casts doubt on the J call. Germline assignment: CDR1 SGHTA and CDR2 FQGTGA. CDR3 length: 15 amino acids. CDR3 in DNA: TGTGCCAGCAGCTTATTAGCGGGAGGGGACCACGAGCAGTACTTC. As protein: CASSLLAGGDHEQYF.

This chain joins TRBV5-1 and TRBJ1-2; 11 nucleotides align to TRBD1. The CDR3 extends over 15 amino acids. The germline CDR1 and CDR2 sequences are SGHRS and YFSETQ. Trimming took 4 bases from V and 8 from J; bases not matched to a gene: 10. The CDR3 nucleotides read TGCGCCAGCAGCCCATCCGGACAGGGGGCGATCGGCTACACCTTC. It yields the protein CASSPSGQGAIGYTF.

The CDR3 nucleotides read TGTGCCATCAGTGAAAGGGGGCATCGTTATGGCTACACCTTC. Translating gives CAISERGHRYGYTF. The rearrangement links TRBV10-3 to TRBJ1-2; 7 positions agree with TRBD1. The CDR3 is made up of 14 amino acids. Germline V gene sequence: CDR1 ENHRY, CDR2 SYGVKD. Trimming removed 3 bases from V and 5 bases from J; junction bases left unmatched: 6.

The CDR3 DNA sequence: TGTGCCAGCTCATCCAAACAGGGGGAAGGAGGCTACACCTTC. Translating gives CASSSKQGEGGYTF. The rearrangement joins TRBV18 to TRBJ1-2; 8 bases are shared with TRBD1. The junction had 10 bases not matched to a gene; V was cut back by 5 bases and J by 8 bases. This CDR3 spans 14 amino acids. Germline loops: CDR1 KGHSH, CDR2 LQKENI.

The chain recombines TRBV20-1 with TRBJ1-5; TRBD1 agrees at 8 bases. Per the germline V gene, CDR1 is DFQATT and CDR2 is SNEGSKA (reference sequence). The CDR3 has 13 amino acids. V lost 4 bases and J lost 5; bases outside the gene matches: 4. The CDR3 nucleotides read TGCAGTGCTATAGACAGGGGCGATCAGCCCCAGCATTTT. As protein: CSAIDRGDQPQHF.

The chain couples TRBV10-3 to TRBJ1-1, with 9 bases fitting TRBD1. The CDR3 has 14 amino acids. The V gene's germline CDR1 is ENHRY and CDR2 SYGVKD. V lost 6 bases to trimming and J lost 7 bases; unmatched junction nucleotides: 9. The CDR3 is CAIRGTGKVLEAFF. The CDR3 DNA follows: TGTGCCATCAGGGGGACAGGGAAGGTCCTTGAAGCTTTCTTT.

The chain recombines TRBV7-8 with TRBJ2-1, with 15 bases lining up with TRBD2. Germline CDR1 reads SGHVS; CDR2 reads FQNEAQ. CDR3 length: 17 residues. Trimming cost V 5 bases and J 9 bases; bases outside gene matches: 11. The CDR3 reads CASSRWTGGLAGGEQFF. The CDR3 nucleotides read TGTGCCAGCAGCCGGTGGACAGGGGGACTAGCGGGAGGTGAGCAGTTCTTC.

The J gene is TRBJ1-2, the V gene TRBV25-1; 10 positions match TRBD1. The CDR3 covers 16 residues. The J segment lost 8 bases and the V segment lost 5 bases, leaving 14 bases of the junction unmatched. Germline-derived CDR1 and CDR2 are MGHDK and SYGVNS. CDR3 residues: CASSSGDRGPRWGYTF. Here the CDR3 DNA reads TGTGCCAGCAGTTCCGGAGACAGGGGGCCCCGTTGGGGCTACACCTTC.

V usage is TRBV24-1 and J usage is TRBJ2-6; 8 nucleotides agree with TRBD2. The CDR3 extends over 19 amino acids. The junction had 9 bases not matched to a gene; V was cut back by 3 bases and J by 0 bases. The germline V gene has CDR1 KGHDR and CDR2 SFDVKD. The CDR3 spells CATSDLDGTRGSGANVLTF. The CDR3 bases are TGTGCCACCAGTGATCTAGACGGGACTAGGGGCTCTGGGGCCAACGTCCTGACTTTC.

For the CDR3, the DNA is TGCAGCGTTGAAGTGCCGGGACTAGAAATCTACGAGCAGTACTTC. This translates into CSVEVPGLEIYEQYF. The chain is built from TRBV29-1 and TRBJ2-7; 8 bases line up with TRBD2. CDR1 SQVTM and CDR2 ANQGSEA come from the germline V gene. J gave up 3 bases and V 1 base, and 8 bases lay outside the gene matches. This CDR3 contains 15 residues.

This clonotype was picked up a small number of times. The chain combines TRBV5-1 with TRBJ2-5, with 8 bases lining up with TRBD2. TRBJ2-7 matches the DNA end more closely, so the J call is doubtful. Germline V CDR1 and CDR2: SGHRS, YFSETQ. This CDR3 is built from 14 residues. In DNA form, the CDR3 reads TGCGCCAGCAGCGTAGCGGGGACTTCATTCGAGCAGTACTTC. Translating it yields CASSVAGTSFEQYF.

There are a few counts of this clonotype. The chain combines TRBV6-5 with TRBJ1-2; D is unclear. V was pared by 5 bases and J by 8 bases, with 15 bases between. The germline CDR1 and CDR2 sequences are MNHEY and SVGAGI. The CDR3 has 13 amino acids. CDR3 DNA: TGTGCCAGCAGTCTTCGACCGACTGGAGGCTACACCTTC. Its translation: CASSLRPTGGYTF.

The chain has TRBV20-1 and TRBJ2-1; 7 nucleotides line up with TRBD2. Looked up from germline, CDR1 is DFQATT and CDR2 is SNEGSKA (reference sequence). The CDR3 totals 16 residues. The V and J ends lost 3 bases and 4 bases, in that order; junction bases with no gene match: 12. CDR3 sequence: CSASDAGGRAYNEQFF. CDR3 DNA: TGCAGTGCTAGCGACGCCGGGGGGAGGGCGTACAATGAGCAGTTCTTC.